This T cell receptor (beta chain) was sequenced during a study of CD8 T cells in ankylosing spondylitis. Notes on the study in general: Peripheral blood held disease-linked clones only at relatively low frequency, and these were CD8+. Ankylosing spondylitis blood seemed to carry a telltale TCR beta motif made of under 10 highly homologous variants.

TCRdb recomputed calls from the 5' RACE reads with MiXCR, one row per CDR3 protein. The sample consists of some 840,000 distinct CDR3 sequences, approximately 10% of them appearing once. This clonotype appeared many times. Its antigen is unknown. V dropped 4 bases and J dropped 6; count of bases not matched to a gene: 9. This CDR3 is built from 14 residues. From germline, CDR1 is DFQATT and CDR2 SNEGSKA (reference sequence). What was sequenced was blood, either unsorted or a sorted T cell fraction (not recorded which). The receptor comes from a male donor with ankylosing spondylitis. The J gene is TRBJ1-5, the V gene TRBV20-1; 7 bases are shared with TRBD1. The DNA of the CDR3 is TGCAGTGCTAAGCGGACAGGCGGGGTTCAGCCCCAGCATTTT. Translation: CSAKRTGGVQPQHF.